This TCR beta chain was recorded in a study of blood T cell repertoires in COVID-19. Study details: Both acute and convalescent COVID-19 samples were obtained from the United States, Italy and Spain. From T cells, B-cell-depleted T cells, or PBMCs came the material, which was cDNA or gDNA.

The CDR3 has 13 amino acids. V shed 3 bases and J shed 4 bases, with 9 bases lying between them. CDR1 and CDR2 (germline): MDHEN, SYDVKM. Original processing notes: The authors estimated nucleated cell counts from reference gene primer amplification. TCRdb keeps only in-frame clones here, not all; method: immunoSEQ multiplex PCR. For V, J and clone size, that table is used; D and trimming come from the DNA. The table lists 30,000 to 40,000 clones, almost 85% of them singletons. There are a few counts of this clone. This sequence was found in a man of 80 years or more with active or convalescent COVID-19. The sequenced sample consisted of peripheral blood. The chain uses TRBV28 and TRBJ1-1, with a possible D match to TRBD1 (5 bases). The CDR3 region has the DNA TGTGCCAGCAGTTTTCGGGGGAGCACTGAAGCTTTCTTT. Protein product: CASSFRGSTEAFF.